Ten or more counts support the clone carrying this T cell receptor (beta chain). Its cognate antigen is unknown. This entry belongs to a study of metastatic and nonmetastatic thyroid tumors. Study-wide context: For malignant and benign thyroid patients, tumor or nodule tissue and blood were the sources whose repertoires were compared. General study findings and limits: TCR beta diversity was reportedly significantly higher in malignant thyroid tumors than benign nodules, in blood and tumor.

No patient received treatment before thyroid surgery. As processed by the authors: In papillary thyroid cancer, a distant-metastasis classifier was built using CDR3 differences across clinicopathological groups. Via MiXCR, TCRdb re-called the PCR reads. TCRdb, rather than the study authors, made the V and J calls. The sample shows 35,000 or so clones, roughly a sixth of them seen only once. The clonotype originates from a male donor with papillary thyroid cancer or a benign thyroid nodule (not recorded which). Some clones in this sample may be carry-over from other donors' samples. The sequenced sample was blood.

The CDR3 is CAWSPQGSGANVLTF. The CDR3 DNA reads as TGTGCCTGGAGTCCTCAGGGGTCCGGGGCCAACGTCCTGACTTTC. The genes are TRBV30 and TRBJ2-6; a possible D gene is TRBD1 (6 bases). This CDR3 contains 15 residues. The germline V gene has CDR1 GTSNPN and CDR2 SVGIG (reference sequence). Trimming removed 2 bases from V and 4 bases from J, with 12 bases in between.